The rows below give T cell receptor beta chains drawn from one sample of a study of cytomegalovirus exposure and HLA in healthy donors. Only in-frame clones appear in the TCRdb table, and some are missing; sequencing was by immunoSEQ multiplex PCR. The sample yields over 65,000 clones, around two thirds seen once. The source material was PBMCs. These receptors came from a woman aged 50 to 60 in good health and CMV-seropositive. Both conserved end residues are part of each CDR3. Each record gives: V gene, D gene, J gene, CDR3 DNA, CDR3 protein. A D gene is named only where the DNA matches it firmly.

V gene: TRBV10-3; D gene: NA; J gene: TRBJ1-1; CDR3 DNA: TGTGCCATCAGCGGGATAACGAACACTGAAGCTTTCTTT; CDR3 protein: CAISGITNTEAFF
V gene: TRBV7-9; D gene: TRBD1; J gene: TRBJ1-1; CDR3 DNA: TGTGCCAGCAGCCCCCAGGGGGTGAACACTGAAGCTTTCTTT; CDR3 protein: CASSPQGVNTEAFF
V gene: TRBV7-9; D gene: TRBD2; J gene: TRBJ2-1; CDR3 DNA: TGTTCCAGCAGCCAGCTAGCGGGGGGCTACAATGAGCAGTTCTTC; CDR3 protein: CSSSQLAGGYNEQFF
V gene: TRBV4-1; D gene: TRBD1; J gene: TRBJ1-2; CDR3 DNA: TGCGCCAGCAGCCAACCAAGGACAGGGGGAATTAACTATGGCTACACCTTC; CDR3 protein: CASSQPRTGGINYGYTF
V gene: TRBV9; D gene: NA; J gene: TRBJ1-5; CDR3 DNA: TGTGCCAGCAGCGTAGGTTCAGGTCAGCCCCAGCATTTT; CDR3 protein: CASSVGSGQPQHF
V gene: TRBV6-1; D gene: TRBD1; J gene: TRBJ1-1; CDR3 DNA: TGTGCCAGCAGCCTGCAGGGGGCCACTGAAGCTTTCTTT; CDR3 protein: CASSLQGATEAFF
V gene: TRBV2; D gene: NA; J gene: TRBJ1-1; CDR3 DNA: TGTGCCAGCATTATGAATTGTCAGGGTGGGAACACTGAAGCTTTCTTT; CDR3 protein: CASIMNCQGGNTEAFF
V gene: TRBV6-4; D gene: NA; J gene: TRBJ2-1; CDR3 DNA: TGTGCCAGCAGTGATGGGGAGCGGGTTGAGCAGTTCTTC; CDR3 protein: CASSDGERVEQFF
V gene: TRBV7-8; D gene: NA; J gene: TRBJ1-5; CDR3 DNA: TGTGCCAGCAGCCCCTCCGGGGGTTTCCAGCCCCAGCATTTT; CDR3 protein: CASSPSGGFQPQHF
V gene: TRBV28; D gene: TRBD1; J gene: TRBJ1-1; CDR3 DNA: TGTGCCAGCAGTTTTCCGGGACAGGGGCGCGGCACTGAAGCTTTCTTT; CDR3 protein: CASSFPGQGRGTEAFF